This entry concerns a single T cell receptor beta chain. The entry originates in a study of shared T cell receptors in the human thymus. The CDR3 contains 14 residues. The V gene end was trimmed by 8 bases and the J gene end by 3 bases; junction bases not matched to a gene: 10. Germline CDR1 SGHNT, CDR2 YENEEA. Generated by immunoSEQ multiplex PCR, the TCRdb table keeps only in-frame clones and is missing some. The sample lists approximately 580,000 clones; around three quarters were seen once. The data were also submitted as part of a second study, on human thymus T cells. From that paper: The donors were infants in Finland with congenital heart defects, otherwise immunologically healthy. Resections from corrective heart surgery provided thymus tissue.

The rearrangement links TRBV11-3 to TRBJ2-7, with TRBD1 matching 7 bases. The specimen sequenced was thymocytes. The TCR sequence derives from a boy under two years old with a congenital heart defect. The CDR3 loop is CASQNRGAHYEQYF. The CDR3 DNA sequence: TGTGCCAGCCAAAACAGGGGAGCCCACTACGAGCAGTACTTC.